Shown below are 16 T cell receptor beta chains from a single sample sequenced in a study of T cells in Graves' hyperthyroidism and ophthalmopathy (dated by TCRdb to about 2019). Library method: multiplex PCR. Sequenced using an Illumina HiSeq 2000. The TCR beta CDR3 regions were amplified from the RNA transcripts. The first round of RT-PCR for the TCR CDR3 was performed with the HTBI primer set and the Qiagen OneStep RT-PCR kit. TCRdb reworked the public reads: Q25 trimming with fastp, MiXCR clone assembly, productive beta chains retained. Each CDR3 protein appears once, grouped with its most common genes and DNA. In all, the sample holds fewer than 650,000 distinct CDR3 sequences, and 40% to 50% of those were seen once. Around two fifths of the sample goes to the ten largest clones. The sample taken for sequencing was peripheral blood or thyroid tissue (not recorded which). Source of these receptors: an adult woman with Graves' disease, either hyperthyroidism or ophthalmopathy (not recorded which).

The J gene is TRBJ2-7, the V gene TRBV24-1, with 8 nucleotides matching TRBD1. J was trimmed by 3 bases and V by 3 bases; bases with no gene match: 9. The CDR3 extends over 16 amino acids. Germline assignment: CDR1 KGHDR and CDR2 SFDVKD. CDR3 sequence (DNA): TGTGCCACCAGTGATATGGCAGGGGACAGGAACTACGAGCAGTACTTC. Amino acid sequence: CATSDMAGDRNYEQYF.

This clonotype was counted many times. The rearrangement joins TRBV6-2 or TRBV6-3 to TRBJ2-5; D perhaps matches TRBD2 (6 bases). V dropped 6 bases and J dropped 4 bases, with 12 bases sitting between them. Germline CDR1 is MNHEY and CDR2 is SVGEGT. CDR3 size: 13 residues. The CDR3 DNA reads TGTGCCAGCAGGGAGGGCCTGAGAGAGACCCAGTACTTC. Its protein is CASREGLRETQYF.

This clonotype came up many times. The CDR3 region has the DNA TGCAGCGTCTCCGGGACCTCATCCTACGAGCAGTACTTC. It specifies CSVSGTSSYEQYF. The chain carries TRBV29-1 and TRBJ2-7; D is perhaps TRBD1 or TRBD2 (5 bases each). CDR1 is SQVTM and CDR2 is ANQGSEA in the germline V gene. This CDR3 contains 13 residues. The V end lost 6 bases, the J end lost 1 base, and 13 bases lay between the germline ends.

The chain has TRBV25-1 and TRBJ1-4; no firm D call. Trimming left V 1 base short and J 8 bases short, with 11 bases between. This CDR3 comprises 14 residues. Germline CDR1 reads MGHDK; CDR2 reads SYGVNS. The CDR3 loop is CASSEWPGGEKLFF. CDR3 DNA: TGTGCCAGCAGTGAATGGCCCGGCGGGGAAAAACTGTTTTTT.

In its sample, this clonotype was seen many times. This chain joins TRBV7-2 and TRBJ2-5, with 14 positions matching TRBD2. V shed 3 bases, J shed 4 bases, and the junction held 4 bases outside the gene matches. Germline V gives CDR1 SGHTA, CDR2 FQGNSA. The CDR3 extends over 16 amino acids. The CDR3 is CASSFTGTSGRETQYF. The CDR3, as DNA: TGTGCCAGCAGCTTTACGGGGACTAGCGGGAGAGAGACCCAGTACTTC.

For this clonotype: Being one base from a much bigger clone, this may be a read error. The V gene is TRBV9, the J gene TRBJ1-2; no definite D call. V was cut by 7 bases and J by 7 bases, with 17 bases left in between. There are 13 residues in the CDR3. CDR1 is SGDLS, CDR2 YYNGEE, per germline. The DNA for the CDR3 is TGTGCCAGCCGCTCCGGGGTATCCTCTGGCTACACCTTC. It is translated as CASRSGVSSGYTF.

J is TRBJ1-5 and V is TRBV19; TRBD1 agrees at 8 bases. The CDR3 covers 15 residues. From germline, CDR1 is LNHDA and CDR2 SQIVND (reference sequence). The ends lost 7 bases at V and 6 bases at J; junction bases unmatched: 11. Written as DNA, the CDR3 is TGTGCCAGTACCTTCCGGACAGGGCTTGGTCAGCCCCAGCATTTT. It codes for CASTFRTGLGQPQHF. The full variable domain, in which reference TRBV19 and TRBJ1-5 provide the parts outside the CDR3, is DGGITQSPKYLFRKEGQNVTLSCEQNLNHDAMYWYRQDPGQGLRLIYYSQIVNDFQKGDIAEGYSVSREKKESFPLTVTSAQKNPTAFYLCASTFRTGLGQPQHFGDGTRLSIL.

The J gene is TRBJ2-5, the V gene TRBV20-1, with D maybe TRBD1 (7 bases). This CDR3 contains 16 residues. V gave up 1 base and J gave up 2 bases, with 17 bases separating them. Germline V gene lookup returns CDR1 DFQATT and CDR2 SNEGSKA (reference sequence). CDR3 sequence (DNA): TGCAGTGCTAGAGCCGACAGGGAGGTCGGGCAAGAGACCCAGTACTTC. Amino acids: CSARADREVGQETQYF.

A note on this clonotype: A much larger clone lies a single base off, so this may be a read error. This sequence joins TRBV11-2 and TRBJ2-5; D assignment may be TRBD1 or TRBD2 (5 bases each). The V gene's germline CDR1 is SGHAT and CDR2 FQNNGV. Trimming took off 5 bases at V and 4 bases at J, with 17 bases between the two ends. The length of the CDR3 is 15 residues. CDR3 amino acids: CASSQTGTQGETQYF. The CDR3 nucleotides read TGTGCCAGCAGCCAAACCGGGACCCAGGGAGAGACCCAGTACTTC.

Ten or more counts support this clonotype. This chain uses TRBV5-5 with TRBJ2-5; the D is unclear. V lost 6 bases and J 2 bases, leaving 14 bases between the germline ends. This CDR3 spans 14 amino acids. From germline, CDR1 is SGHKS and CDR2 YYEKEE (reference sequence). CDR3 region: CASTFTDIQETQYF. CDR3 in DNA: TGTGCCAGCACCTTCACTGACATACAAGAGACCCAGTACTTC.

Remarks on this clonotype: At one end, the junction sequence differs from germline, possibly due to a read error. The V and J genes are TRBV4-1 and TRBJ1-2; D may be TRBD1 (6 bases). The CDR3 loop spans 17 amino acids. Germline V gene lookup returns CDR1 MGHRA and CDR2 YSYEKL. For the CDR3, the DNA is TGTGCCAGCAGCCAAGACCGACTGGGGGGCTTATACTATGGCCACACCTTC. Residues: CASSQDRLGGLYYGHTF.

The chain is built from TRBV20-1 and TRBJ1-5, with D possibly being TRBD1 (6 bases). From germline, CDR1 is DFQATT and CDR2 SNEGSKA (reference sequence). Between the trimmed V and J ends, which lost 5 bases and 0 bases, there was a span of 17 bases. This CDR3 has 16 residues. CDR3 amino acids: CSAYTRDTYSNQPQHF. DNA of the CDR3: TGCAGTGCTTATACCCGGGACACTTATAGCAATCAGCCCCAGCATTTT.

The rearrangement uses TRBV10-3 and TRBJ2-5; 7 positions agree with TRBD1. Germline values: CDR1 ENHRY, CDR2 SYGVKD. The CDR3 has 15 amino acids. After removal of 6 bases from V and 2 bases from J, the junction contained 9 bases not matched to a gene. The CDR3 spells CAISLGTADQETQYF. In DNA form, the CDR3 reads TGTGCCATCAGCTTAGGGACAGCAGATCAAGAGACCCAGTACTTC.

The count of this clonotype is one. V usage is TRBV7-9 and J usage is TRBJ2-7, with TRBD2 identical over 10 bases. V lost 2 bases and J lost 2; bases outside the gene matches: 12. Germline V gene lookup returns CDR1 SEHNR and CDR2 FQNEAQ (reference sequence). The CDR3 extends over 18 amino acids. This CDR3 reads CASSLLFGEGLAAYEQYF. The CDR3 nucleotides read TGTGCCAGCAGCTTATTGTTCGGAGAAGGACTAGCGGCCTACGAGCAGTACTTC.

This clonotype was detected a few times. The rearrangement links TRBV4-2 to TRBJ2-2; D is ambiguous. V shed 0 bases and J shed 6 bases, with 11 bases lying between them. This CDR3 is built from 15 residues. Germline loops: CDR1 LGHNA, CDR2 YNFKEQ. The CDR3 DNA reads TGTGCCAGCAGCCAAGAAACCCCCGTGGCCGGGGAGCTGTTTTTT. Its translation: CASSQETPVAGELFF.

The CDR3: CAISESGQGVETQYF. The CDR3 nucleotides read TGTGCCATCAGTGAGTCTGGACAGGGGGTAGAGACCCAGTACTTC. The V and J genes are TRBV10-3 and TRBJ2-5; 10 nucleotides match TRBD1. V gave up 0 bases and J gave up 4 bases; unmatched junction bases: 2. The CDR3 runs to 15 residues. Germline V lookup: CDR1 ENHRY, CDR2 SYGVKD.